This T cell receptor beta chain was sequenced in a study of blood T cell repertoires in COVID-19. Study-wide context: The samples span acute and convalescent COVID-19 from the United States, Italy and Spain. PBMCs, B-cell-depleted T cells, or T cells were the source of the cDNA or gDNA that made up the material.

After removal of 6 bases from V and 4 bases from J, the junction contained 11 bases not matched to a gene. CDR1 is KGHSH and CDR2 is LQKENI in the germline V gene. The CDR3 covers 15 residues. Study processing details: Amplification of reference gene primers was used by the study to estimate nucleated cell counts. Assay: immunoSEQ multiplex PCR; the TCRdb copy retains only in-frame clones and omits some. Clone size and the V and J calls come from that table; the DNA yielded D and trimming. The data hold about 180,000 clones, with approximately 88% observed a single time. This clone was seen only once.

This clonotype originated in a young woman with acute or convalescent COVID-19. The chain links TRBV18 to TRBJ2-5, with 7 bases matching TRBD2. The sequenced sample was peripheral blood. The CDR3 DNA reads TGTGCCAGCTCCCCTCAGGGAGGGGATCGAGAGACCCAGTACTTC. Its translation: CASSPQGGDRETQYF.